The present TCR beta chain was sequenced within a study of control samples from healthy donors and cancer patients. This CDR3 is 17 amino acids long. The V segment lost 6 bases and the J segment 12 bases; nucleotides outside the gene matches: 17. The V gene's germline CDR1 is LNHDA and CDR2 SQIVND (reference sequence). Sequencing used immunoSEQ multiplex PCR; TCRdb keeps in-frame clones, though not all of them. The sample includes around 95,000 clones, roughly 90% of them seen just once. What was sequenced was blood. The J gene is TRBJ2-1, the V gene TRBV19; 13 bases fit TRBD2. The receptor was isolated from a woman aged 45-60 years in good health. The CDR3, as DNA: TGTGCCAGTAGAGGACTAGCGGGAGTTGAGAGCGGAGTTGGGCAGTTCTTC. Protein: CASRGLAGVESGVGQFF.